One sample yielded the 30 T cell receptor beta chains listed below, sequenced in a study of blood T cell repertoires in COVID-19. Repertoires were generated with immunoSEQ multiplex PCR, while TCRdb's copy carries only in-frame clones and drops some. The sample yields about 110,000 clones, 88% seen once. The sequencing sample was made of peripheral blood. The source is a woman between 45 and 65 years old with acute or convalescent COVID-19.

The gene calls are TRBV27 and TRBJ1-5, with D tentatively TRBD1 (6 bases). The CDR3 is 15 residues long. Looked up from germline, CDR1 is MNHEY and CDR2 is SMNVEV (reference sequence). V lost 5 bases to trimming and J lost 4 bases, with 15 bases between them. CDR3 sequence: CASSRFGTSNQPQHF. The CDR3, as DNA: TGTGCCAGCAGTCGTTTCGGGACATCAAATCAGCCCCAGCATTTT.

This clone has only one observation. This chain links TRBV19 with TRBJ1-1; 11 bases fit TRBD1. Germline V lookup: CDR1 LNHDA, CDR2 SQIVND (reference sequence). The CDR3 length is 14 residues. V lost 6 bases and J lost 4; bases outside the gene matches: 4. The DNA of the CDR3 is TGTGCCAGTAGACCGGGACAGGGGGGCACTGAAGCTTTCTTT. Translating it yields CASRPGQGGTEAFF.

This clone showed up just once. J is TRBJ1-6 and V is TRBV11-3, with TRBD1 matching 8 bases. This CDR3 is built from 18 residues. Losses at the gene ends were 5 bases for V and 9 bases for J; bases not matched to a gene: 18. Germline V gene data show CDR1 as SGHNT and CDR2 as YENEEA. CDR3 protein: CASSSKLPRQGCVSPLHF. The CDR3, as DNA: TGTGCCAGCAGCAGTAAACTCCCTCGACAGGGGTGCGTTTCACCCCTCCACTTT.

The chain links TRBV7-9 to TRBJ1-5, with D possibly TRBD1 on 5 matching bases. There are 19 residues in the CDR3. Germline values: CDR1 SEHNR, CDR2 FQNEAQ (reference sequence). Trimming removed 1 base at V and 2 bases at J, with 21 bases between. The CDR3: CASSLVFGGAKIGNQPQHF. Here the CDR3 DNA reads TGTGCCAGCAGCTTAGTGTTTGGAGGGGCCAAGATAGGCAATCAGCCCCAGCATTTT.

In nucleotides, the CDR3 is TGTGCCTGGAGTGTTCGGGGGGCGGCCGAGACCCAGTACTTC. Its translation is CAWSVRGAAETQYF. The gene calls are TRBV30 and TRBJ2-5; weak D call: TRBD2 (7 bases). Germline V CDR1 and CDR2: GTSNPN, SVGIG (reference sequence). This CDR3 is 14 amino acids long. V was pared by 0 bases and J by 5 bases, with 13 bases between.

This clone was found a few times. J is TRBJ1-2 and V is TRBV20-1, with D possibly TRBD1 on 5 matching bases. The germline V gene has CDR1 DFQATT and CDR2 SNEGSKA (reference sequence). V was trimmed by 5 bases and J by 8 bases, leaving 12 bases between them. The CDR3 is 11 residues long. CDR3 loop: CSAPGLGGYTF. The CDR3 bases are TGCAGTGCTCCGGGACTAGGAGGCTACACCTTC.

V and J are TRBV6-5 and TRBJ1-4; D perhaps matches TRBD1 (6 bases). CDR1 MNHEY and CDR2 SVGAGI come from the germline V gene. The CDR3 contains 15 residues. V gave up 6 bases and J gave up 0 bases, with 11 bases separating them. Here the CDR3 reads CASRGGPATNEKLFF. The CDR3 nucleotides are TGTGCCAGCAGGGGGGGGCCTGCAACTAATGAAAAACTGTTTTTT.

The chain has TRBV27 and TRBJ2-7; 9 positions match TRBD2. In germline, CDR1 is MNHEY, CDR2 SMNVEV (reference sequence). Trimming removed 6 bases from V and 3 bases from J; junction bases left unmatched: 9. CDR3 size: 15 residues. Here the CDR3 reads CASSTPSGTFYEQYF. CDR3 nucleotides: TGTGCCAGCAGCACCCCTAGCGGGACGTTCTACGAGCAGTACTTC.

This CDR3 is CASNPRLPADTQYF. Here the CDR3 DNA reads TGTGCCAGCAACCCACGATTACCGGCAGATACGCAGTATTTT. V gene TRBV6-6 combines with J gene TRBJ2-3; D remains ambiguous. Looked up from germline, CDR1 is MNHNY and CDR2 is SVGAGI (reference sequence). The CDR3 is 14 amino acids. Trimming pared 7 bases from V and 4 bases from J, leaving 15 bases between.

The J gene is TRBJ2-5, the V gene TRBV6-5; TRBD1 might be the D (5 bases). V lost 6 bases to trimming and J lost 4 bases, with 6 bases between them. The CDR3 is made up of 11 amino acids. Germline CDR1 is MNHEY and CDR2 is SVGAGI. DNA for the CDR3: TGTGCCAGCAGCCAGGGAGAGACCCAGTACTTC. Encoded protein: CASSQGETQYF.

This rearrangement joins TRBV5-8 to TRBJ2-1, with 13 bases that match TRBD2. Germline loops: CDR1 SGHTS, CDR2 YDEGEE. Germline trimming cut 3 bases from V and 13 bases from J; bases unmatched to any gene: 13. CDR3 length: 16 residues. The chain's CDR3 is CASSWRTGTSGKVQFF. The CDR3 DNA reads as TGTGCCAGCAGCTGGAGGACCGGGACTAGCGGGAAGGTACAGTTCTTC.

The CDR3 protein is CASRGDRHSNQPQHF. DNA of the CDR3: TGTGCCAGCAGAGGGGACAGACATAGCAATCAGCCCCAGCATTTT. The V and J genes are TRBV6-5 and TRBJ1-5, with TRBD1 matching over 7 bases. Germline V CDR1 and CDR2: MNHEY, SVGAGI. V trimming: 6 bases; J trimming: 0 bases; junction bases outside the gene matches: 5. The CDR3 has 15 residues.

This clone was counted a few times. The V and J genes are TRBV2 and TRBJ2-7; 12 bases align to TRBD2. Per the germline V gene, CDR1 is SNHLY and CDR2 is FYNNEI. The V segment lost 7 bases and the J segment 6 bases; nucleotides outside the gene matches: 10. The CDR3 contains 15 residues. CDR3 sequence: CASTGRLAGAGEQYF. The CDR3 nucleotides read TGTGCCAGCACCGGGCGACTAGCGGGAGCGGGCGAGCAGTACTTC.

The rearrangement links TRBV3-1 (or the pseudogene TRBV3-2) to TRBJ2-7; 9 nucleotides agree with TRBD2. Germline V gene sequence: CDR1 LGHDT, CDR2 YNNKEL (reference sequence). With V trimmed by 2 bases and J by 4 bases, 6 bases remained unmatched. This CDR3 region has 15 residues. The CDR3 sequence is CASSQPGTSKYEQYF. The CDR3 nucleotides are TGTGCCAGCAGCCAACCCGGGACTAGCAAGTACGAGCAGTACTTC.

The chain couples TRBV18 to TRBJ2-5, with 11 bases identical to TRBD2. Germline V gene data show CDR1 as KGHSH and CDR2 as LQKENI. CDR3 length equals 18 residues. The J segment lost 3 bases and the V segment lost 1 base, leaving 10 bases of the junction unmatched. This CDR3 reads CASSPLPPGTSGKETQYF. The CDR3 DNA reads TGTGCCAGCTCACCACTGCCTCCCGGGACTAGCGGCAAAGAGACCCAGTACTTC.

The rearrangement uses TRBV9 and TRBJ2-1, with 9 bases aligning to TRBD2. CDR1 SGDLS and CDR2 YYNGEE come from the germline V gene. Trimming took 3 bases from V and 8 from J; bases not matched to a gene: 6. The CDR3 extends over 14 amino acids. CDR3 DNA sequence: TGTGCCAGCAGCGCCGATCTAGCGGGATATGAGCAGTTCTTC. It encodes CASSADLAGYEQFF.

This clone was observed once. The chain has TRBV5-1 and TRBJ1-1; D is possibly TRBD1 (6 bases). Trimming pared 4 bases from V and 1 base from J, leaving 17 bases between. From germline, CDR1 is SGHRS and CDR2 YFSETQ. The CDR3 length is 16 residues. The CDR3 loop is CASSTQPGASNTEAFF. The CDR3 bases are TGCGCCAGCAGCACACAACCAGGGGCATCGAACACTGAAGCTTTCTTT.

This chain joins TRBV5-1 and TRBJ1-4; maybe TRBD1 (5 bases). Looked up from germline, CDR1 is SGHRS and CDR2 is YFSETQ. CDR3 length: 15 amino acids. V was trimmed by 3 bases and J by 4 bases, leaving 13 bases between them. This CDR3 reads CASSWTVTDNEKLFF. CDR3 DNA sequence: TGCGCCAGCAGCTGGACCGTGACAGATAATGAAAAACTGTTTTTT.

This clone was observed a few times. V is TRBV5-1 and J is TRBJ2-3; 11 bases are a match to TRBD2. CDR3 size: 18 residues. Trimming at V came to 4 bases and at J to 0 bases, leaving 10 bases not matched to a gene. The germline V gene has CDR1 SGHRS and CDR2 YFSETQ. The CDR3 sequence is CASSVLGTSGTSTDTQYF. The CDR3 DNA reads as TGCGCCAGCAGCGTCCTCGGGACTAGCGGTACTAGCACAGATACGCAGTATTTT.

The genes are TRBV7-2 and TRBJ2-2, with 14 bases fitting TRBD2. CDR1 and CDR2 (germline): SGHTA, FQGNSA. V was clipped by 1 base and J by 6 bases; unmatched bases: 1. The CDR3 has 16 amino acids. The CDR3 nucleotides read TGTGCCAGCAGCTTAGGGACTAGCGGGAGGCCCGGGGAGCTGTTTTTT. Translated: CASSLGTSGRPGELFF.

The V call is TRBV29-1, the J call TRBJ2-7; TRBD1 aligns across 9 bases. This CDR3 contains 15 residues. With 4 bases clipped from V and 0 bases from J, the junction kept 7 bases outside the gene matches. Germline CDR1 and CDR2: SQVTM and ANQGSEA. The CDR3 loop reads CSVVGTGTSSYEQYF. The CDR3, as DNA: TGCAGCGTTGTTGGGACAGGGACCTCCTCCTACGAGCAGTACTTC.

V usage is TRBV18 and J usage is TRBJ1-1; D possibly corresponds to TRBD1 (6 bases). Germline CDR1 KGHSH, CDR2 LQKENI. Trimming cost V 3 bases and J 1 base, with 9 bases left between them. The CDR3 loop spans 14 amino acids. CDR3 sequence: CASSPPRGNTEAFF. The DNA of the CDR3 is TGTGCCAGCTCACCTCCCAGGGGGAACACTGAAGCTTTCTTT.

The gene calls are TRBV19 and TRBJ1-4, with 8 bases lining up with TRBD1. CDR1 and CDR2 from the germline V gene are LNHDA and SQIVND (reference sequence). The CDR3 length is 15 residues. V shed 9 bases, J shed 3 bases, and the junction held 9 bases outside the gene matches. The CDR3 DNA is TGTGCCAGCGAAAGGACAGGGAGTCCTAATGAAAAACTGTTTTTT. As protein: CASERTGSPNEKLFF. Full variable domain (rest looked up from reference TRBV19 and TRBJ1-4): DGGITQSPKYLFRKEGQNVTLSCEQNLNHDAMYWYRQDPGQGLRLIYYSQIVNDFQKGDIAEGYSVSREKKESFPLTVTSAQKNPTAFYLCASERTGSPNEKLFFGSGTQLSVL.

The V gene is TRBV9, the J gene TRBJ2-7; tentative D call: TRBD1 (5 bases). The germline V gene encodes CDR1 SGDLS and CDR2 YYNGEE. The ends were cut back, 3 bases at V and 7 bases at J, with 17 bases in the middle. This CDR3 has 14 amino acids. The CDR3 reads CASSGSWGKSEQYF. The CDR3 DNA sequence: TGTGCCAGCAGCGGGAGTTGGGGCAAGAGTGAGCAGTACTTC.

The chain links TRBV20-1 to TRBJ2-7; TRBD1 might be the D (5 bases). Per germline, CDR1 DFQATT and CDR2 SNEGSKA (reference sequence). The length of the CDR3 is 11 residues. V lost 6 bases and J 2 bases, leaving 8 bases between the germline ends. CDR3 sequence: CSATGAYEQYF. Here the CDR3 DNA reads TGCAGTGCAACAGGTGCCTACGAGCAGTACTTC.

J is TRBJ2-7 and V is TRBV7-9; 7 nucleotides line up with TRBD1. CDR1 and CDR2 from the germline V gene are SEHNR and FQNEAQ (reference sequence). V shed 2 bases, J shed 6 bases, and the junction held 13 bases outside the gene matches. The CDR3 loop spans 16 amino acids. In nucleotides, the CDR3 is TGTGCCAGCAGCTTATACGGCAAACAGGGGACCAGCGAGCAGTACTTC. Its protein is CASSLYGKQGTSEQYF. The full variable domain, with the rest looked up from reference TRBV7-9 and TRBJ2-7, is DTGVSQNPRHKITKRGQNVTFRCDPISEHNRLYWYRQTLGQGPEFLTYFQNEAQLEKSRLLSDRFSAERPKGSFSTLEIQRTEQGDSAMYLCASSLYGKQGTSEQYFGPGTRLTVT.

This clone was observed once. The chain uses TRBV11-2 and TRBJ2-3; TRBD2 matches 11 bases. CDR1 SGHAT and CDR2 FQNNGV come from the germline V gene. This CDR3 region has 16 residues. Germline trimming cut 5 bases from V and 2 bases from J; bases unmatched to any gene: 6. The CDR3 DNA sequence: TGTGCCAGCAGCCCCGGGACTAGCGGAGACACAGATACGCAGTATTTT. It encodes CASSPGTSGDTDTQYF.

The V call is TRBV5-6, the J call TRBJ2-7, with 10 bases identical to TRBD2. CDR3 size: 16 residues. V lost 4 bases and J lost 3; bases outside the gene matches: 10. CDR1 is SGHDT, CDR2 YYEEEE, per germline. CDR3 coding DNA: TGTGCCAGCAGCCCGATTGGAGCGGGAGGGTACTACGAGCAGTACTTC. Translation gives CASSPIGAGGYYEQYF.

The chain carries TRBV9 and TRBJ2-1; possible D gene TRBD2, 5 bases. Germline CDR1 reads SGDLS; CDR2 reads YYNGEE. This CDR3 is 15 amino acids long. Trimming removed 5 bases at V and 0 bases at J, with 12 bases between. In DNA, the CDR3 is TGTGCCAGCAGGAACCCAGCGGACTCCTACAATGAGCAGTTCTTC. This gives the protein CASRNPADSYNEQFF.

This rearrangement joins TRBV19 to TRBJ2-3, with TRBD2 matching 8 bases. Germline V gene lookup returns CDR1 LNHDA and CDR2 SQIVND (reference sequence). The CDR3 is made up of 17 amino acids. The V gene end was trimmed by 5 bases and the J gene end by 0 bases; junction bases not matched to a gene: 10. CDR3 residues: CASSSASTSASTDTQYF. The CDR3 DNA reads as TGTGCCAGTAGTTCCGCGTCGACTAGCGCCAGCACAGATACGCAGTATTTT.